These 7 T cell receptor beta chains share one sample of origin, sequenced in a study of Ad26.COV2.S vaccination and SARS-CoV-2 variants. Regarding treatment: some 19 received Ad26.COV2.S at low or high dose, single or two shots; 5 received placebo; per-sample allocation not given. Sampling was performed 63 days after the first vaccine or placebo injection. Repertoires were generated with immunoSEQ multiplex PCR, while TCRdb's copy carries only in-frame clones and drops some. Here the sample spans some 480,000 clones, roughly 87% being singletons. This sample comprised peripheral blood, obtained in a trial of Ad26.COV2.S vaccine versus placebo. The receptors come from a person aged 18-60 years who received the Ad26.COV2.S COVID-19 vaccine or a placebo.

The V gene is TRBV7-6, the J gene TRBJ2-6; D gene unclear. Germline lookup yields CDR1 SGHVS and CDR2 FNYEAQ. CDR3 length: 17 amino acids. The V gene lost 4 bases and the J gene lost 0 bases, with 13 bases spanning the gap. The CDR3 sequence: CASSSGPLGSGANVLTF. As DNA, the CDR3 is TGTGCCAGCAGCTCAGGACCCCTCGGCTCTGGGGCCAACGTCCTGACTTTC. Full variable domain (remainder filled in from reference TRBV7-6 and TRBJ2-6): GAGVSQSPRYKVTKRGQDVALRCDPISGHVSLYWYRQALGQGPEFLTYFNYEAQQDKSGLPNDRFSAERPEGSISTLTIQRTEQRDSAMYRCASSSGPLGSGANVLTFGAGSRLTVL.

The chain recombines TRBV7-2 with TRBJ1-3; unclear D gene. V lost 1 base to trimming and J lost 6 bases, with 16 bases between them. CDR1 is SGHTA and CDR2 is FQGNSA in the germline V gene. The CDR3 contains 16 residues. CDR3 bases: TGTGCCAGCAGCTTAGGGGGATTGAAAGGGCTAAACACCATATATTTT. It translates to CASSLGGLKGLNTIYF.

This sequence joins TRBV2 and TRBJ2-5, with D unclear. V was cut by 6 bases and J by 0 bases, with 14 bases left in between. This CDR3 is built from 15 residues. Germline lookup yields CDR1 SNHLY and CDR2 FYNNEI. The CDR3 here is CASRWMGRNQETQYF. The CDR3 bases are TGTGCCAGCAGGTGGATGGGCAGAAACCAAGAGACCCAGTACTTC.

This clone has a single count. The V gene is TRBV27, the J gene TRBJ2-1; TRBD2 aligns across 10 bases. V trimming: 2 bases; J trimming: 5 bases; junction bases outside the gene matches: 9. Germline V gives CDR1 MNHEY, CDR2 SMNVEV (reference sequence). The CDR3 has 17 residues. The CDR3 nucleotides are TGTGCCAGCAGTTTAGGTTTGCTAGCGGGAGCCCACAATGAGCAGTTCTTC. This encodes CASSLGLLAGAHNEQFF.

This chain joins TRBV7-2 and TRBJ2-7; 7 bases line up with TRBD2. Germline V gene sequence: CDR1 SGHTA, CDR2 FQGNSA. The CDR3 is 13 amino acids. The V segment lost 5 bases and the J segment 4 bases; nucleotides outside the gene matches: 5. This CDR3 is CASSVGLKYEQYF. The CDR3 nucleotides read TGTGCCAGCAGCGTGGGACTAAAGTACGAGCAGTACTTC.

This clone was seen only a few times. The chain carries TRBV19 and TRBJ2-3; 7 positions match TRBD1. Germline V gives CDR1 LNHDA, CDR2 SQIVND (reference sequence). This CDR3 is built from 15 residues. J was trimmed by 0 bases and V by 5 bases; bases with no gene match: 5. The CDR3 sequence: CASSFGTASTDTQYF. The CDR3 coding sequence is TGTGCCAGTAGTTTCGGGACAGCGAGCACAGATACGCAGTATTTT.

This clone showed up just once. The gene calls are TRBV5-4 and TRBJ2-7; 7 bases match TRBD2. Germline assignment: CDR1 SGHNT and CDR2 YYREEE (reference sequence). CDR3 length equals 15 residues. Germline trimming cut 0 bases from V and 5 bases from J; bases unmatched to any gene: 8. The CDR3 region has the DNA TGTGCCAGCAGCTTGGAGGCGGGAGCCCTGAACGAGCAGTACTTC. This gives the protein CASSLEAGALNEQYF.